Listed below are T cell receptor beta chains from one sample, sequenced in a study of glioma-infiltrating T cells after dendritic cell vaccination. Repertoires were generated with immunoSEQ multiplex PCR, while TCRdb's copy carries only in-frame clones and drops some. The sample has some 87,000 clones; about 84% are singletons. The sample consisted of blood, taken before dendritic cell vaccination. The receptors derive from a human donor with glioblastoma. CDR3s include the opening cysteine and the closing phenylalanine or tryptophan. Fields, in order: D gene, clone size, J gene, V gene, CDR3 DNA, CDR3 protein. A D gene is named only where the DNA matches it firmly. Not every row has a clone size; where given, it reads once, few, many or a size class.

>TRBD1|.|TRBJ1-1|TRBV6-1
TGTGCCAGCAGTACACCGGGACAGGGGTACACTGAAGCTTTCTTT
CASSTPGQGYTEAFF
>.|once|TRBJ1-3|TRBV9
TGTGCCAGCAGCGTCCCCCTCGGAAACACCATATATTTT
CASSVPLGNTIYF
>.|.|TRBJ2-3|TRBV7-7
TGTGCTAGCAGCCCCGACTCCGTTGAAGATACGCAGTATTTT
CASSPDSVEDTQYF
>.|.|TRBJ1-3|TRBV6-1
TGTGCCAGCAGTGAAGGTCAGGTCGTCACCATATATTTT
CASSEGQVVTIYF
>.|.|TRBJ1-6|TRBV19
TGTGCCAGTAGTATCAACTTTTCACCCCTCCACTTT
CASSINFSPLHF
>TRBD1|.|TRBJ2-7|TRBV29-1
TGCAGCGCTGAGGGACAGTCCTACGAGCAGTACTTC
CSAEGQSYEQYF
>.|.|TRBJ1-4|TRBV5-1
TGCGCCAGCAGCCCACCCTCCGGGGGAGGGGGTGAAAAACTGTTTTTT
CASSPPSGGGGEKLFF
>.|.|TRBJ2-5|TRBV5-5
TGTGCCAGCAGCTCACCGAGCGGCGGAGAGACCCAGTACTTC
CASSSPSGGETQYF
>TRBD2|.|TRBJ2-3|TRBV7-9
TGTGCCAGCAGCCAGGGCAGAACTAGCGGCAGTAGCACAGATACGCAGTATTTT
CASSQGRTSGSSTDTQYF
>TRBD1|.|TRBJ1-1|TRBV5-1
TGCGCCAGCAGCTTGTTAGGACAGGTTAACACTGAAGCTTTCTTT
CASSLLGQVNTEAFF
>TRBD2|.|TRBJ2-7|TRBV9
TGTGCCAGCAGCCCCCGGGGTAGCGGGAGCGTTTACGAGCAGTACTTC
CASSPRGSGSVYEQYF
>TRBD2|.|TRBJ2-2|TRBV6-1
TGTGCCAGCAGGGGACTAGCGGCCGGGGAGCTGTTTTTT
CASRGLAAGELFF
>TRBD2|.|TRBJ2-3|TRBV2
TGTGCCAGCACGGGGTCACTAGCGGGCACAGATACGCAGTATTTT
CASTGSLAGTDTQYF
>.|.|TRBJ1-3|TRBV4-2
TGTGCCAGCAGCCAAGATCCCCTCGGGAACACCATATATTTT
CASSQDPLGNTIYF
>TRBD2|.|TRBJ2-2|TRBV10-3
TGTGCCATCAGGGGGACTAGCGGGAACACCGGGGAGCTGTTTTTT
CAIRGTSGNTGELFF
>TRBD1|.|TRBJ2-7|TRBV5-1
TGCGCCAGCACGATCTTGCCCGGACAGGCCAGCTCCTACGAGCAGTACTTC
CASTILPGQASSYEQYF
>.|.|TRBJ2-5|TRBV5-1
TGCGCCAGCAGGGGTAGCCTCCAAGAGACCCAGTACTTC
CASRGSLQETQYF
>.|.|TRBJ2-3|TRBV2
TGTGCCAGCAGTGAAGCCCCGGGGGTCACAGATACGCAGTATTTT
CASSEAPGVTDTQYF
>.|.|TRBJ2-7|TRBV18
TGTGCCAGCTCACCAGGTAGTTCCTACGAGCAGTACTTC
CASSPGSSYEQYF
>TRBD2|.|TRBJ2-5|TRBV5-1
TGCGCCAGCAGCTTGTTCGCGGGGGGGCAAGAGACCCAGTACTTC
CASSLFAGGQETQYF
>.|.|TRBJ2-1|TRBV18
TGTGCCAGCTCACCACCGGCAGGGGGCCAGCGGGGCCTCGGTAATGAGCAGTTCTTC
CASSPPAGGQRGLGNEQFF
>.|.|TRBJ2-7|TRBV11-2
TGTGCCAGCAGCGGCGTGGGGAGCTCCTACGAGCAGTACTTC
CASSGVGSSYEQYF
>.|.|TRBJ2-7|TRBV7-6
TGTGCCAGCAGCTTGGCGGGCAGCCCTACCTACGAGCAGTACTTC
CASSLAGSPTYEQYF
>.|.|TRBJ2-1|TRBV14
TGTGCCAGCAGCCAATTGGGGGGTACCTACAATGAGCAGTTCTTC
CASSQLGGTYNEQFF
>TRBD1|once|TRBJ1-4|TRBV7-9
TGTGCCAGCAGCCCAGGGGGTGAAAAACTGTTTTTT
CASSPGGEKLFF
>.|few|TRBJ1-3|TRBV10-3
TGTGCCATCAGATTTGGGGAGAGCTCTGGAAACACCATATATTTT
CAIRFGESSGNTIYF
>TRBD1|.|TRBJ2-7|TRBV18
TGTGCCAGCTCAAAGGGGGCGGACAGGGAAGCCTACGAGCAGTACTTC
CASSKGADREAYEQYF
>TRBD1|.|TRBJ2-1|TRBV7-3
TGTGCCAGCAGCTATACAGGGGACAATGAGCAGTTCTTC
CASSYTGDNEQFF
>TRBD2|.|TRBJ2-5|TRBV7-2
TGTGCCAGCAGCCAAACCTCGGGGGGGGGCTCCAAGACCCAGTACTTC
CASSQTSGGGSKTQYF
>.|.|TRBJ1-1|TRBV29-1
TGCAGCGTTGTAAGATGGGACTCGAACACTGAAGCTTTCTTT
CSVVRWDSNTEAFF
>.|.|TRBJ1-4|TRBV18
TGTGCCAGCTCACCACTTCAGGGGACAACTAATGAAAAACTGTTTTTT
CASSPLQGTTNEKLFF
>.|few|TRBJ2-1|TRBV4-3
TGCGCCAGCAAGGCTAGCGTCGTCAATGAGCAGTTCTTC
CASKASVVNEQFF
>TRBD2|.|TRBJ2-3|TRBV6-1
TGTGCCAGCAGCGAAACGGGGGCTAGCGGGAGCACAGATACGCAGTATTTT
CASSETGASGSTDTQYF
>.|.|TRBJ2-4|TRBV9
TGTGCCAGCAGCCCACATGGGAGGAACATTCAGTACTTC
CASSPHGRNIQYF
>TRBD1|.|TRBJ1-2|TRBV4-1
TGCGCCAGCAGCCCCGAGACAGGGGTTAGCTATGGCTACACCTTC
CASSPETGVSYGYTF
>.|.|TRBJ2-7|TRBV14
TGTGCCAGCAGCTATAGGGGTGGAGCATTGAACGAGCAGTACTTC
CASSYRGGALNEQYF
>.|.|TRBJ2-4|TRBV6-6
TGTGCCAGCAGTCCCAGGTCCCCCAAAAACATTCAGTACTTC
CASSPRSPKNIQYF
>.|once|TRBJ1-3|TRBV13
TGTGCCAGCAGCCCCGGGGGGCCTGGAAACACCATATATTTT
CASSPGGPGNTIYF
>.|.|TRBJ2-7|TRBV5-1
TGCGCCAGCAGCACAGATCTCCTGACAGGATTGACGAAGTACTTC
CASSTDLLTGLTKYF
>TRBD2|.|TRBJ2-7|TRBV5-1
TGCGCCAGCAGCTTGGATATGAGCGGGGGGGCCGTCTACGAGCAGTACTTC
CASSLDMSGGAVYEQYF
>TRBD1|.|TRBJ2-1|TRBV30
TGTGCCTGGAGTGCAGGACAGGCCCACTACAATGAGCAGTTCTTC
CAWSAGQAHYNEQFF
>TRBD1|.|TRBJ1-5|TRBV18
TGTGCCAGCTCACCCGTAGGGGGCATGGGTCAGCCCCAGCATTTT
CASSPVGGMGQPQHF